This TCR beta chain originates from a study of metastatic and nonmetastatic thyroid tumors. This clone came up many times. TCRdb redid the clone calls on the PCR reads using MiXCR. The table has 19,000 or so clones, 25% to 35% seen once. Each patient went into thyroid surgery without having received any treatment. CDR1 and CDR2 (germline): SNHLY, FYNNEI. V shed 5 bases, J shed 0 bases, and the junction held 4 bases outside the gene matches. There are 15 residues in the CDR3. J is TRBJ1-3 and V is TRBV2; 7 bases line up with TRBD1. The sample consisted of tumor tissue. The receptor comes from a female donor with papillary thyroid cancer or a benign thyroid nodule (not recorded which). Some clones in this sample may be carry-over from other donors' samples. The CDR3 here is CASSLQGNSGNTIYF. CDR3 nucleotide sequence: TGTGCCAGCAGTCTACAGGGGAACTCTGGAAACACCATATATTTT.